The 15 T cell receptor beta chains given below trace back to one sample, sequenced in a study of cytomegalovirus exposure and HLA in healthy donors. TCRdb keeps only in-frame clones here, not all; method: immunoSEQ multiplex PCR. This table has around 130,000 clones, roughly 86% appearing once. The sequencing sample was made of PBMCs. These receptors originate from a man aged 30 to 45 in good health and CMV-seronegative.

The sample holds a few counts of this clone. The CDR3 reads CASSQIGQGGQPQHF. In DNA form, the CDR3 reads TGCGCCAGCAGCCAAATCGGACAGGGGGGTCAGCCCCAGCATTTT. This chain uses TRBV4-1 with TRBJ1-5; 10 bases agree with TRBD1. The CDR3 runs 15 residues. V gave up 2 bases and J gave up 6 bases; unmatched junction bases: 4. Germline values: CDR1 MGHRA, CDR2 YSYEKL.

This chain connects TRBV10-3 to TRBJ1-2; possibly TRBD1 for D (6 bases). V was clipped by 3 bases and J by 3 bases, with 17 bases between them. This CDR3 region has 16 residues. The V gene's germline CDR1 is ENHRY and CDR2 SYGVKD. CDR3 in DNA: TGTGCCATCAGTGAATGGGACAAGGGACGGGACTATGGCTACACCTTC. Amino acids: CAISEWDKGRDYGYTF.

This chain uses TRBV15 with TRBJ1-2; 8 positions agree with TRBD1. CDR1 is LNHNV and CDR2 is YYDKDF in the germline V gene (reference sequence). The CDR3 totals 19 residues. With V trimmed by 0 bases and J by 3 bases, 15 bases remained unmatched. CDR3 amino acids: CATSRDTFARGQRDYGYTF. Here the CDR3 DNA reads TGTGCCACCAGCAGAGATACTTTTGCCAGGGGGCAGCGTGACTATGGCTACACCTTC.

CDR3 nucleotides: TGTGCCAGCAGCCTGGGACAGGGTTACACTGAAGCTTTCTTT. Amino acids: CASSLGQGYTEAFF. This chain connects TRBV7-8 to TRBJ1-1; 9 nucleotides agree with TRBD1. V lost 5 bases and J lost 3; bases outside the gene matches: 4. The CDR3 spans 14 residues. The germline CDR1 and CDR2 sequences are SGHVS and FQNEAQ.

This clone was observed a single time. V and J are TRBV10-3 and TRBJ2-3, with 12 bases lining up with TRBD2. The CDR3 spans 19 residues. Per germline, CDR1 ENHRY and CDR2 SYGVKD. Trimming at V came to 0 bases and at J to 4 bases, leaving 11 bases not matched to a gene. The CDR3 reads CAISESLRLAGGPPDTQYF. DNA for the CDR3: TGTGCCATCAGTGAGTCGCTTCGGCTAGCGGGGGGGCCCCCAGATACGCAGTATTTT.

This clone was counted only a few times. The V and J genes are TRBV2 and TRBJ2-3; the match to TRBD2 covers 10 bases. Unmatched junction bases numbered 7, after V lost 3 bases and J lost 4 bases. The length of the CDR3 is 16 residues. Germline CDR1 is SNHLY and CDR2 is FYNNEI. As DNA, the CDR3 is TGTGCCAGCAGTGAGGTTAGCGGGGGGTGGTCAGATACGCAGTATTTT. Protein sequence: CASSEVSGGWSDTQYF. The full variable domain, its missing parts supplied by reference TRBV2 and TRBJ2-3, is EPEVTQTPSHQVTQMGQEVILRCVPISNHLYFYWYRQILGQKVEFLVSFYNNEISEKSEIFDDQFSVERPDGSNFTLKIRSTKLEDSAMYFCASSEVSGGWSDTQYFGPGTRLTVL.

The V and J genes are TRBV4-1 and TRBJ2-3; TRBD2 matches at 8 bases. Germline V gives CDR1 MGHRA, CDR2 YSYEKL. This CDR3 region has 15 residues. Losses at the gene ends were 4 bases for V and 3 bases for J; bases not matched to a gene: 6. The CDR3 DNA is TGCGCCAGCAGCCTCGGGGGGGCGGGTACAGATACGCAGTATTTT. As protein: CASSLGGAGTDTQYF.

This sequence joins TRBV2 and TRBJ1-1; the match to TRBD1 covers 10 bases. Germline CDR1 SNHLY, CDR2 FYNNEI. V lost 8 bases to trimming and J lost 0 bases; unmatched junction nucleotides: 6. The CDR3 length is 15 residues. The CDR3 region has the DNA TGTGCCAGCTGTTGGGGACAGGGGCTGAACACTGAAGCTTTCTTT. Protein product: CASCWGQGLNTEAFF.

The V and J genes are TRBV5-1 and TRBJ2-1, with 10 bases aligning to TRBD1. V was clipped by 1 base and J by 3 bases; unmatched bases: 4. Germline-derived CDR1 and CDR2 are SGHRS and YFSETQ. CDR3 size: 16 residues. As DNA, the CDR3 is TGCGCCAGCAGCTTGAGGGACAGGGGCGGCTACAATGAGCAGTTCTTC. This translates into CASSLRDRGGYNEQFF.

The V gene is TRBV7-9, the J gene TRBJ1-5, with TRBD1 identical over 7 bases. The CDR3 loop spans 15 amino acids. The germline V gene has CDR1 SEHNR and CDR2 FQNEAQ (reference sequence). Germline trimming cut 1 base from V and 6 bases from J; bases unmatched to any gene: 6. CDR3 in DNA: TGTGCCAGCAGCTTAGGACAGGGAGTTCCTCAGCCCCAGCATTTT. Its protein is CASSLGQGVPQPQHF.

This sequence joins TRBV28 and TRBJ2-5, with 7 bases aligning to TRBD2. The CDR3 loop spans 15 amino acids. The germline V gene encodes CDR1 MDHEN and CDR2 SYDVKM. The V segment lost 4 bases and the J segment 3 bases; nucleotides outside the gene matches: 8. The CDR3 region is CASSSAGTEEETQYF. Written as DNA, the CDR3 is TGTGCCAGCAGTTCAGCGGGGACCGAAGAAGAGACCCAGTACTTC.

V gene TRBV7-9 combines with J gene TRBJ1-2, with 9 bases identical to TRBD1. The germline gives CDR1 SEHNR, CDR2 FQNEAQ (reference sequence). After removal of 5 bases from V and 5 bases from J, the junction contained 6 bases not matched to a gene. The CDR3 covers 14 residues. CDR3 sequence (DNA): TGTGCCAGCAGCCCAGTGGGACAGGGTTATGGCTACACCTTC. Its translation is CASSPVGQGYGYTF.

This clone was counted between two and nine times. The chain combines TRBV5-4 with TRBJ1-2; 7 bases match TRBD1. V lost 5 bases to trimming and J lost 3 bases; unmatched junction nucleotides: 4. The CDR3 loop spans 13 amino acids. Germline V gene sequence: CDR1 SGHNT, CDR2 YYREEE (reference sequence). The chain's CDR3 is CASRPGTDYGYTF. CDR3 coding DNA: TGTGCCAGCAGGCCCGGGACAGACTATGGCTACACCTTC.

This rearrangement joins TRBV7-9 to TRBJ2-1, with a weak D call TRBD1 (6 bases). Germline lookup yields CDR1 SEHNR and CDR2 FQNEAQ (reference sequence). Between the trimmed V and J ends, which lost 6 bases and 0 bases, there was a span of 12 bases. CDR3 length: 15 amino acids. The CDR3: CASSYQGSSYNEQFF. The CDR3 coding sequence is TGTGCCAGCAGTTATCAGGGGAGCTCCTACAATGAGCAGTTCTTC.

As DNA, the CDR3 is TGTGCCAGCAGCTACGGAACAGGGGGCGCAGGCAATCAGCCCCAGCATTTT. The encoded protein is CASSYGTGGAGNQPQHF. J is TRBJ1-5 and V is TRBV7-6, with 9 bases that match TRBD1. The CDR3 is 17 amino acids. J was trimmed by 2 bases and V by 4 bases; bases with no gene match: 9. Per germline, CDR1 SGHVS and CDR2 FNYEAQ.